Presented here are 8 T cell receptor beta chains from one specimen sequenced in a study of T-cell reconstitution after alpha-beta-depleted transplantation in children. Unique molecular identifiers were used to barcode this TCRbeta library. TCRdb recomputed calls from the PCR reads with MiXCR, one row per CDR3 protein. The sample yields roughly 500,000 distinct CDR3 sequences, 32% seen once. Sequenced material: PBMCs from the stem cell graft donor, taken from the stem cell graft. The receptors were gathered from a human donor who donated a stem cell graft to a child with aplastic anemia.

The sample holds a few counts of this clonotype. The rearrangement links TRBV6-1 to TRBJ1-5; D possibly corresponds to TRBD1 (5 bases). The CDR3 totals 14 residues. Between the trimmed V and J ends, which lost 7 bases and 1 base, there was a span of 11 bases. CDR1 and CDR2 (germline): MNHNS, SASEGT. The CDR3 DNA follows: TGTGCCAGCACCACGGGGGAGAGCAATCAGCCCCAGCATTTT. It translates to CASTTGESNQPQHF.

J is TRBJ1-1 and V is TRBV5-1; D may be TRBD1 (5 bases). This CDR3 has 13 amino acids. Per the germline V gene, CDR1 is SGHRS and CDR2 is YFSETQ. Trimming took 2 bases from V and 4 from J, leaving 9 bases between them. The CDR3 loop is CASSFPGTTEAFF. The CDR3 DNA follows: TGCGCCAGCAGCTTCCCAGGGACCACTGAAGCTTTCTTT. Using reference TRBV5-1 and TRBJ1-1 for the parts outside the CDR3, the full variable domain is KAGVTQTPRYLIKTRGQQVTLSCSPISGHRSVSWYQQTPGQGLQFLFEYFSETQRNKGNFPGRFSGRQFSNSRSEMNVSTLELGDSALYLCASSFPGTTEAFFGQGTRLTVV.

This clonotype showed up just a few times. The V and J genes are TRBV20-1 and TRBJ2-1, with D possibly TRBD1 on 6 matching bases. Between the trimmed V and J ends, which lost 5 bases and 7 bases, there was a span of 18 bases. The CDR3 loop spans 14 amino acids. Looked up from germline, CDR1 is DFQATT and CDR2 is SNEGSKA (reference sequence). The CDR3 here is CSAYPSRDMNEQFF. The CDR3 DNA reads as TGCAGTGCTTACCCTTCCCGGGACATGAATGAGCAGTTCTTC.

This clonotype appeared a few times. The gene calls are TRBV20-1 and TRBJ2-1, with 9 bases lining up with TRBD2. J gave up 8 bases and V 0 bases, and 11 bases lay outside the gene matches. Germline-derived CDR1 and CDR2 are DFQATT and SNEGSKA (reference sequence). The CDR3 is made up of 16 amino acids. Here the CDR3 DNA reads TGCAGTGCTAGAGATGTGGGACTAGCCCGGATCGATGAGCAGTTCTTC. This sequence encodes CSARDVGLARIDEQFF.

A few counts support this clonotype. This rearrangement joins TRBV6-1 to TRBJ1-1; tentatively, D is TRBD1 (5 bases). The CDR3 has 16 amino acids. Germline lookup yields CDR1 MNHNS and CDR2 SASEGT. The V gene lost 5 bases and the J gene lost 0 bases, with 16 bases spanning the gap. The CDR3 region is CASSPRYGTMNTEAFF. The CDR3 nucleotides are TGTGCCAGCAGTCCTCGTTACGGGACCATGAACACTGAAGCTTTCTTT.

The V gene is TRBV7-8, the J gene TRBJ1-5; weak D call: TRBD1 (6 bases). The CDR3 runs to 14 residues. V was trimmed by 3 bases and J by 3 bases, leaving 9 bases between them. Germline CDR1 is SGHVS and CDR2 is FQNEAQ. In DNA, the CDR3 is TGTGCCAGCAGCTTTGGACAGATCAATCAGCCCCAGCATTTT. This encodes CASSFGQINQPQHF.

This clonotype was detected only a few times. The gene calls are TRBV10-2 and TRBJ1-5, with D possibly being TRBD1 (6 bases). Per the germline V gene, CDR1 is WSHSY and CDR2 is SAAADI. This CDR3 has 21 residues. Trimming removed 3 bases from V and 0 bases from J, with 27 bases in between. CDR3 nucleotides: TGCGCCAGCAGTGATGGGGGAACCGGGGGGCGATTAGACACTAGCAATCAGCCCCAGCATTTT. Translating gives CASSDGGTGGRLDTSNQPQHF.

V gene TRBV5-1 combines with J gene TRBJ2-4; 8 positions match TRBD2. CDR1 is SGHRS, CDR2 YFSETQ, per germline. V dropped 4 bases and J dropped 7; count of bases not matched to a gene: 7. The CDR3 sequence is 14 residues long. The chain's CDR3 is CASSGGLAGNIQYF. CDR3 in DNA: TGCGCCAGCAGCGGCGGGCTAGCGGGCAACATTCAGTACTTC.